This TCR beta chain was observed in a study of T cell responses to AZD1222 COVID-19 vaccine. On the study more broadly: Whether given at about 4 or about 12 weeks, second doses were pooled. Study observations and caveats: Targets within unmutated variant regions were reportedly found for nearly half of spike-specific TCRs. None of the repertoires were sampled until the peak T cell response had passed.

Assay used: immunoSEQ multiplex PCR; TCRdb lists only in-frame clones, some missing. The sample holds about 120,000 clones, 75% to 90% seen once. Trimming stripped 0 bases from V and 13 bases from J, with 10 bases between. The CDR3 spans 12 residues. CDR1 and CDR2 (germline): SGHRS, YFSETQ. A word on this clone: Its matching antigen is unknown.

This clonotype was obtained from an adult in good health. This specimen was peripheral blood, taken on day 0 of AZD1222 vaccination. The chain joins TRBV5-1 to TRBJ1-4; the D gene is possibly TRBD1 (5 bases). The CDR3 loop reads CASSLEGVSLFF. The CDR3 DNA is TGCGCCAGCAGCTTGGAAGGGGTGTCACTGTTTTTT.